This entry lists 4 T cell receptor beta chains sequenced from one sample in a study of shared clonotypes between healthy human individuals. Assay used: immunoSEQ multiplex PCR; TCRdb lists only in-frame clones, some missing. The sample carries about 990,000 clones, around 82% recorded once. Sequencing was carried out using memory CD4+ T cells from PBMCs. Subset denoted: CD45RA-negative fraction. The receptors shown here come from a man aged 18 to 29 in good health. Some clones in this sample may be carry-over from other donors' samples.

V is TRBV10-1 and J is TRBJ2-3, with 12 bases that match TRBD1. The V gene's germline CDR1 is WNHNN and CDR2 SYGVQD (reference sequence). The CDR3 sequence is 14 residues long. The ends lost 8 bases at V and 1 base at J; junction bases unmatched: 1. This chain's CDR3 is CASGTGGGTDTQYF. DNA of the CDR3: TGCGCCAGCGGGACAGGGGGCGGCACAGATACGCAGTATTTT.

This clone was recorded once. The chain has TRBV2 and TRBJ2-7; a possible D gene is TRBD2 (5 bases). Trimming left V 0 bases short and J 6 bases short, with 12 bases between. The CDR3 has 14 residues. Per germline, CDR1 SNHLY and CDR2 FYNNEI. DNA for the CDR3: TGTGCCAGCAGTGAAGCGCTTCGGAGGACCGAGCAGTACTTC. Translation: CASSEALRRTEQYF.

In this sample, this clone turned up once. The chain carries TRBV5-1 and TRBJ1-2; D not certain. The germline gives CDR1 SGHRS, CDR2 YFSETQ. The CDR3 has 16 amino acids. V was cut by 0 bases and J by 3 bases, with 15 bases left in between. In DNA, the CDR3 is TGCGCCAGCAGCTTGGGGGCCTCGTCAACGGACTATGGCTACACCTTC. This encodes CASSLGASSTDYGYTF.

This chain connects TRBV5-6 to TRBJ2-5; TRBD1 might be the D (6 bases). Gene TRBJ2-7 matches the end of the DNA better, so the J call may be wrong. This CDR3 has 14 amino acids. CDR1 and CDR2 from the germline V gene are SGHDT and YYEEEE. The CDR3 loop is CASKNLRGLLEQYF. For the CDR3, the DNA is TGTGCCAGCAAGAATCTCAGGGGTCTCCTCGAGCAGTACTTC.